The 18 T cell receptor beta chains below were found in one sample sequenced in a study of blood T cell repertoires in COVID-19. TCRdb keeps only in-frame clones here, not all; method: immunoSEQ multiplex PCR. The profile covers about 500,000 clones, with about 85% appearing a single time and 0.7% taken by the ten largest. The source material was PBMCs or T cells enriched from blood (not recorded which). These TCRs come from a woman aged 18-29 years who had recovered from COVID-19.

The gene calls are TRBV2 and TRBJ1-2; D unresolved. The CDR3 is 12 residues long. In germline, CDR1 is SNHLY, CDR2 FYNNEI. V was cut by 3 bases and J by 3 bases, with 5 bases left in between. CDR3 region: CASSERDYGYTF. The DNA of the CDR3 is TGTGCCAGCAGTGAGAGAGACTATGGCTACACCTTC.

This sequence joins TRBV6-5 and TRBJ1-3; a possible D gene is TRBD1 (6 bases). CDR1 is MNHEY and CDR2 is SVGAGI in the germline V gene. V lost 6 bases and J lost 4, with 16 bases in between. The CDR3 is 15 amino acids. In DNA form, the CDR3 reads TGTGCCAGCAGCCCGACAAGGACAGACGGAAACACCATATATTTT. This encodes CASSPTRTDGNTIYF.

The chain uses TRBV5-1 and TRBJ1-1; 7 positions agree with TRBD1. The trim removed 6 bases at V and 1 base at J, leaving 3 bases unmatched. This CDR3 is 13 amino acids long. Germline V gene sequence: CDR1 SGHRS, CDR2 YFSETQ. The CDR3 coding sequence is TGCGCCAGCACCCGGACAGGGAACACTGAAGCTTTCTTT. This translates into CASTRTGNTEAFF.

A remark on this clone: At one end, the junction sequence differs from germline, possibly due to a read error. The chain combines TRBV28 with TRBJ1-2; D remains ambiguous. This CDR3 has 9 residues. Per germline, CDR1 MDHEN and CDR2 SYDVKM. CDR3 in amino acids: CASGNPGIF. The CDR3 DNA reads TGTGCCAGCGGTAACCCGGGGATTTTC.

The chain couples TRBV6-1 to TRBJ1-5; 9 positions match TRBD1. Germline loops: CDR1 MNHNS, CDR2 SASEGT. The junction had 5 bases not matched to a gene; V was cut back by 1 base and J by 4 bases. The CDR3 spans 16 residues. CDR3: CASSEEPGQGNQPQHF. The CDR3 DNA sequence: TGTGCCAGCAGTGAAGAACCCGGACAGGGGAATCAGCCCCAGCATTTT.

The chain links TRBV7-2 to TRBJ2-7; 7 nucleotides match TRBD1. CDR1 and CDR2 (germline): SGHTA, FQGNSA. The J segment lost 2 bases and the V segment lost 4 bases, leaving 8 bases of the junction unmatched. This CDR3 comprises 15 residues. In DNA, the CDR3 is TGTGCCAGCAGCTCCCCCCGACAGGGAACCTACGAGCAGTACTTC. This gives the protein CASSSPRQGTYEQYF.

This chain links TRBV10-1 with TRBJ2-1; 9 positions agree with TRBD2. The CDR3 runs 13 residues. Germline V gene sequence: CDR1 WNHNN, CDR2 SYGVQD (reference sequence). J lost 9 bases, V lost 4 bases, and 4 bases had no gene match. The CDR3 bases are TGCGCCAGCAGTGCGCGGGGGGGAAGTGAGCAGTTCTTC. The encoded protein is CASSARGGSEQFF.

This CDR3 is CASSPPGAANYGYTF. The CDR3 nucleotides are TGTGCCAGCAGCCCCCCAGGGGCCGCTAACTATGGCTACACCTTC. This rearrangement joins TRBV5-4 to TRBJ1-2; possible D gene TRBD1, 6 bases. V lost 4 bases to trimming and J lost 0 bases, with 13 bases between them. This CDR3 contains 15 residues. Germline V lookup: CDR1 SGHNT, CDR2 YYREEE (reference sequence).

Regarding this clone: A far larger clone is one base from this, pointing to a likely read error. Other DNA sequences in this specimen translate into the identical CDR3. CDR3 sequence (DNA): TGTGCCAGCAGCTCTACAGGGGGGGAGACCCAGTACTTC. Amino acid sequence: CASSSTGGETQYF. The chain carries TRBV5-4 and TRBJ2-5, with 8 bases that match TRBD1. This CDR3 is 13 amino acids long. Germline assignment: CDR1 SGHNT and CDR2 YYREEE (reference sequence). V dropped 3 bases and J dropped 5; count of bases not matched to a gene: 3.

CDR3 nucleotides: TGCGCCAGCAGTCAACGTCGGGGTTCCTACAATGAGCAGTTCTTC. Translation: CASSQRRGSYNEQFF. The V and J genes are TRBV23-1 and TRBJ2-1, with D maybe TRBD2 (5 bases). TRBV23-1 is classed as an ORF, of uncertain function. The CDR3 is made up of 15 amino acids. V was clipped by 2 bases and J by 1 base, with 9 bases between them.

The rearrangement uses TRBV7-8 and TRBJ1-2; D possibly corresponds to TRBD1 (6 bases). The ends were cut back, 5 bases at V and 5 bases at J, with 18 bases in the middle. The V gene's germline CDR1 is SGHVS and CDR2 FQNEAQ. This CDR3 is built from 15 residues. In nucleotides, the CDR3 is TGTGCCAGCAGCGGTAGGGGGGGGGCCCTTTATGGCTACACCTTC. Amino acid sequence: CASSGRGGALYGYTF.

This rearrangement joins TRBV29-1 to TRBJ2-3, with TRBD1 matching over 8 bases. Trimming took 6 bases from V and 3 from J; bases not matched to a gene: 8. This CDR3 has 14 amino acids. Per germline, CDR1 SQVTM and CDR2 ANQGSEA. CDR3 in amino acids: CSVDRALGTDTQYF. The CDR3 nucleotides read TGCAGCGTGGACAGGGCATTAGGGACAGATACGCAGTATTTT.

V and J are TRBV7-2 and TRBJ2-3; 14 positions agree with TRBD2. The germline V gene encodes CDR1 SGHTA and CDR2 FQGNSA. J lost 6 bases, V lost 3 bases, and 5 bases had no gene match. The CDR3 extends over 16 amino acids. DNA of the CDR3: TGTGCCAGCAGCTTGACTAGCGGGGGGGCAAAGGATACGCAGTATTTT. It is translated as CASSLTSGGAKDTQYF.

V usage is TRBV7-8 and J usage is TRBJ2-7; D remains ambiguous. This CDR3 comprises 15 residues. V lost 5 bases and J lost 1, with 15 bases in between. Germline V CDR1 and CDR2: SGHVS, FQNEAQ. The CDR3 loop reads CASSRPGDMSYEQYF. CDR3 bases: TGTGCCAGCAGCCGGCCCGGCGACATGTCCTACGAGCAGTACTTC.

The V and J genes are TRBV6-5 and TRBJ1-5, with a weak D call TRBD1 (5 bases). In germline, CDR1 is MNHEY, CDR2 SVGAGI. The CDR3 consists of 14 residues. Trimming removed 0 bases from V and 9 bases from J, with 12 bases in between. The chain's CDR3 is CASSYSGEGRPQHF. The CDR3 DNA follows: TGTGCCAGCAGTTACTCGGGGGAGGGGAGGCCCCAGCATTTT.

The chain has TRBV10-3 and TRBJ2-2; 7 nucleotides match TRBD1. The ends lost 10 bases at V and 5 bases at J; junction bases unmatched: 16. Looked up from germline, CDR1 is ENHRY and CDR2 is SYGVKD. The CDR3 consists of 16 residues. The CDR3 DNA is TGTGCCACCGTTGGACAGGTCATACTAGGGACCGGGGAGCTGTTTTTT. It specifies CATVGQVILGTGELFF.

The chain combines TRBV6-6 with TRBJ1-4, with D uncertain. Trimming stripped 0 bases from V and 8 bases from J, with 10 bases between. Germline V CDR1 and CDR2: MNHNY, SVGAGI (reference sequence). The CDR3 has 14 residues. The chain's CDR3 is CASSYSREGEKLFF. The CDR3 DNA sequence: TGTGCCAGCAGTTACTCCCGGGAAGGAGAAAAACTGTTTTTT.

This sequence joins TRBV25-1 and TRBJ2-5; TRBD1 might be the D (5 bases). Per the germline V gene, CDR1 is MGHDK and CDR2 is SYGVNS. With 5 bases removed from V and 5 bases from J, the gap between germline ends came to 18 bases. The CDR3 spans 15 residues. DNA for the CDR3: TGTGCCAGCAGTATGACCGCAGGGTTGGGGGAGACCCAGTACTTC. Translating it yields CASSMTAGLGETQYF.